A selection of T cell receptor beta chains follows, all from one sample in a study of identical twins. In TCRdb, the 5' RACE reads were re-called with MiXCR into one record per CDR3 protein. This table has about 810,000 distinct CDR3 sequences, 10% to 15% appearing once. These data were also filed under a second study, of yellow fever vaccine responses in identical twins.

The sample taken for sequencing was PBMCs. The source is a woman aged 18-29 years in good health. Each CDR3 is given with its conserved first and last residue. Each record gives: V gene, CDR3 length, D gene, clone size, J gene, CDR3 DNA, CDR3 protein. The D gene is left open where the match is weak. For some rows the clone size is stated as once, few or many, or as a class when expanded; others skip it.

TRBV27	14	TRBD2	many	TRBJ2-7	TGTGCCAGCAGCTTCAATAGCGGGAGGGCTGAGCAGTACTTC	CASSFNSGRAEQYF
TRBV12-3/TRBV12-4	16	TRBD2	.	TRBJ2-5	TGTGCCAGCAGTTCGACTAGCGGGGGGTCACAAGAGACCCAGTACTTC	CASSSTSGGSQETQYF
TRBV29-1	18	TRBD2	.	TRBJ2-7	TGCAGCGTCATCAACCCGGGACTAGCGGGAGGGGATTCCTACGAGCAGTACTTC	CSVINPGLAGGDSYEQYF
TRBV25-1	15	.	many	TRBJ1-1	TGTGCCAGCAGTGAACGAGCAGGGGTGAACACTGAAGCTTTCTTT	CASSERAGVNTEAFF
TRBV7-6	16	TRBD2	.	TRBJ2-5	TGTGCCAGCAGCTTCAAGGGACTAGCGGTCCAAGAGACCCAGTACTTC	CASSFKGLAVQETQYF
TRBV7-8	17	.	few	TRBJ2-5	TGTGCCAGCCAGCCCGTGGGTAGGGGGGGGGCAGGAGAGACCCAGTACTTC	CASQPVGRGGAGETQYF
TRBV28	14	.	.	TRBJ2-1	TGTGCCAGCAGTTTCGGCGGTTACTCCAATGAGCAGTTCTTC	CASSFGGYSNEQFF
TRBV6-1	13	.	few	TRBJ1-1	TGTGCCAGCAGACCCTATTGGGACACTGAAGCTTTCTTT	CASRPYWDTEAFF
TRBV12-3/TRBV12-4	19	TRBD2	.	TRBJ2-2	TGTGCCAGCAGCCCTCACCAGACTAGCGGGAGCCATAACACCGGGGAGCTGTTTTTT	CASSPHQTSGSHNTGELFF
TRBV29-1	16	TRBD1	.	TRBJ2-3	TGCAGCGTTGAAGATGAGGGTCGACAGGGATCAGATACGCAGTATTTT	CSVEDEGRQGSDTQYF
TRBV20-1	14	.	few	TRBJ2-3	TGCAGTGCTCTTATACGGTCTAGCACAGATACGCAGTATTTT	CSALIRSSTDTQYF
TRBV6-5	13	.	many	TRBJ2-2	TGTGCCAGCAGTTACCCCGGGACCGGGGAGCTGTTTTTT	CASSYPGTGELFF
TRBV4-1	14	.	few	TRBJ1-5	TGCGCCAGCAGCCAAGACGGGTCGGACCAGCCCCAGCATTTT	CASSQDGSDQPQHF
TRBV12-3/TRBV12-4	16	.	.	TRBJ2-3	TGTGCCAGCAGTTTGGCAGGGACCATTCGCACAGATACGCAGTATTTT	CASSLAGTIRTDTQYF
TRBV7-9	13	.	few	TRBJ1-5	TGTGCCAGCAGCTTCGATACGGGTCAGCCCCAGCATTTT	CASSFDTGQPQHF
TRBV5-1	15	TRBD1	few	TRBJ2-5	TGCGCCAGCAGCTTGGCCACAGGGGGACAAGAGACCCAGTACTTC	CASSLATGGQETQYF
TRBV12-3/TRBV12-4	13	.	few	TRBJ2-5	TGTGCCAGCTCCGTAGCGGATCAAGAGACCCAGTACTTC	CASSVADQETQYF
TRBV5-1	15	TRBD2	many	TRBJ2-2	TGCGCCAGCAGCACCGCTAGCGGGAACACCGGGGAGCTGTTTTTT	CASSTASGNTGELFF
TRBV12-3/TRBV12-4	15	TRBD2	many	TRBJ2-3	TGTGCCAGCAGTTTAGGGAGACTAGCTGCAGATACGCAGTATTTT	CASSLGRLAADTQYF
TRBV2	15	TRBD1	few	TRBJ2-3	TGTGCCAGCAGTGAATACAGGGGTTATACAGATACGCAGTATTTT	CASSEYRGYTDTQYF
TRBV28	16	.	.	TRBJ1-4	TGTGCCAGCATAGGGGCGGCCGTTGCAACTAATGAAAAACTGTTTTTT	CASIGAAVATNEKLFF
TRBV29-1	13	.	many	TRBJ2-2	TGCAGCGTTGAAGAAGAGAACACCGGGGAGCTGTTTTTT	CSVEEENTGELFF
TRBV9	14	.	.	TRBJ1-5	TGTGCCAGCAGCGGTAGTTCCTTCGGGAGTTTATTGCATTTT	CASSGSSFGSLLHF
TRBV5-1	15	TRBD1	many	TRBJ2-3	TGCGCCAGCAGCTTTCCGGGACAGATCCGAGATACGCAGTATTTT	CASSFPGQIRDTQYF
TRBV24-1	14	.	.	TRBJ2-1	TGTGCCACCAGTTCGGTAGACTCCTACAATGAGCAGTTCTTC	CATSSVDSYNEQFF
TRBV5-1	15	TRBD1	.	TRBJ2-5	TGCGCCAGCAGCCGCCTACAGGGGGCGGGGGAGACCCAGTACTTC	CASSRLQGAGETQYF
TRBV20-1	14	.	few	TRBJ1-1	TGCAGTGCTAGACTCCGGGACTCCAACACTGAAGCTTTCTTT	CSARLRDSNTEAFF
TRBV6-5	14	TRBD1	few	TRBJ1-1	TGTGCCAGCAGTTACTCGATCGAGGACAGGGCTATGTTCTTT	CASSYSIEDRAMFF
TRBV4-2	14	.	few	TRBJ2-1	TGTGCCAGCAGCCGCCTCAGTAGAGGGGTTGAGCAGTTCTTC	CASSRLSRGVEQFF
TRBV4-1	16	.	.	TRBJ2-7	TGCGCCAGCAGCCAAGATGTGGGTGGGGGATACTACGAGCAGTACTTC	CASSQDVGGGYYEQYF
TRBV28	14	.	.	TRBJ2-1	TGTGCCAGCAGTTCTCCGGGTGGGATCAATGAGCAGTTCTTC	CASSSPGGINEQFF
TRBV12-3/TRBV12-4	13	.	.	TRBJ2-5	TGTGCCAGCAGTTTAGGGGTTTCGGAGACCCAGTACTTC	CASSLGVSETQYF
TRBV6-1	17	.	many	TRBJ1-2	TGTGCCAGCAGTGTATCCAAACCTTACAGGGAACTCTATGGCTACACCTTC	CASSVSKPYRELYGYTF
TRBV7-2	13	.	.	TRBJ1-5	TGTGCCAGCAGCTTACTGGCTGGGCAGCCCCAGCATTTT	CASSLLAGQPQHF
TRBV18	18	TRBD2	once	TRBJ2-3	TGTGCCAGCTCACCTCGAGCGGGAAAGGGTAAAGGCACAGATACGCAGTATTTT	CASSPRAGKGKGTDTQYF
TRBV12-3/TRBV12-4	14	TRBD1	few	TRBJ2-1	TGTGCCAGCATCCCGACAGGGGCAGGGAATGAGCAGTTCTTC	CASIPTGAGNEQFF
TRBV4-1	14	TRBD1	.	TRBJ1-5	TGCGCCAGCAGCCAGGACAGGTATAATCAGCCCCAGCATTTT	CASSQDRYNQPQHF